This T cell receptor beta chain was recorded in a study of CXCR3-negative and CXCR3-positive naive CD8 T cells. Whole-study context: Sequencing gave 120 million to 150 million TRB reads overall, about 1.5 +/- 0.3 million per library. The study's findings and limits: Both of the naive subsets showed about the same high diversity, but memory CD8+ cells had much less. With respect to TRBV-TRBJ usage, naive CXCR3-negative and CXCR3-positive cells were similar; memory differed. The TRB CDR3s that CXCR3-positive naive cells carried were more hydrophobic than those of CXCR3-negative naive cells.

The CDR3 consists of 13 residues. Germline CDR1 is MGHRA and CDR2 is YSYEKL. Concerning this clonotype: As yet, its antigen is unknown.

The authors prepared UMI-labeled TRB cDNA libraries by 5' RACE. Reanalyzing the 5' RACE reads, TCRdb keeps one entry per CDR3 protein, without DNA. This sample's table has under 85,000 distinct CDR3 sequences. The clonotype originates from a human donor in good health. Some clones in this sample may be carry-over from other donors' samples. Sequenced: naive CXCR3- CD8+ T cells from blood. Subset described: CD45RO-CCR7+CD27+CD95- naive CD8+ T cells lacking CXCR3 (TNR3-). V gene TRBV4-1 combines with J gene TRBJ2-7. The CDR3 is CASSQVSTSEQYF.